This paragraph reports one TCR beta chain. This specimen belongs to a study of T cell changes during pregnancy in multiple sclerosis. TCRdb's copy holds only in-frame clones and misses some; the assay was immunoSEQ multiplex PCR. The sample comprises roughly 61,000 clones, around 90% of which are singletons, and around 3.3% rests with the top ten. The CDR3 covers 13 residues. The germline CDR1 and CDR2 sequences are ENHRY and SYGVKD. The J segment lost 8 bases and the V segment lost 3 bases, leaving 2 bases of the junction unmatched. The TCR comes from a female donor in good health, enrolled as a control in a pregnancy study. Sequenced material: peripheral blood, taken in the first trimester of pregnancy. The rearrangement joins TRBV10-3 to TRBJ2-4, with 9 bases aligning to TRBD1. The CDR3 spells CAISDNRGHIQYF. DNA for the CDR3: TGTGCCATCAGTGATAACAGGGGGCACATTCAGTACTTC.